This passage covers 26 T cell receptor beta chains from one sample sequenced in a study of blood T cell repertoires in COVID-19. Method: immunoSEQ multiplex PCR; TCRdb's copy keeps in-frame clones and lacks some. The sample contains 250,000 to 300,000 clones, 87% of which appear only once. The specimen was peripheral blood. These receptors all come from a woman between 45 and 65 years old who had recovered from COVID-19.

V usage is TRBV19 and J usage is TRBJ2-1; TRBD2 matches 13 bases. The ends lost 5 bases at V and 1 base at J; junction bases unmatched: 5. Germline values: CDR1 LNHDA, CDR2 SQIVND (reference sequence). The CDR3 covers 17 residues. The CDR3 protein is CASSERLAGGSYNEQFF. The CDR3 DNA reads TGTGCCAGTAGTGAACGACTAGCGGGAGGTTCCTACAATGAGCAGTTCTTC.

The genes are TRBV28 and TRBJ2-1; 13 bases are a match to TRBD2. The J segment lost 3 bases and the V segment lost 6 bases, leaving 8 bases of the junction unmatched. The CDR3 is 17 amino acids. Germline CDR1 and CDR2: MDHEN and SYDVKM. The CDR3 coding sequence is TGTGCCAGCAGGGGGACTAGCGGGGAAAGAAACTACAATGAGCAGTTCTTC. Its translation: CASRGTSGERNYNEQFF.

This sequence joins TRBV30 and TRBJ2-2; D unclear. CDR1 GTSNPN and CDR2 SVGIG come from the germline V gene (reference sequence). Trimming took 3 bases from V and 2 from J, leaving 4 bases between them. This CDR3 has 12 residues. The CDR3 is CAWRTNTGELFF. CDR3 bases: TGTGCCTGGAGGACAAACACCGGGGAGCTGTTTTTT.

This chain links TRBV18 with TRBJ1-6, with D perhaps TRBD1 (5 bases). Trimming took off 6 bases at V and 6 bases at J, with 18 bases between the two ends. There are 16 residues in the CDR3. Germline-derived CDR1 and CDR2 are KGHSH and LQKENI. CDR3 sequence (DNA): TGTGCCAGCTCCCTGCGGACAACTACATTTAATTCACCCCTCCACTTT. This gives the protein CASSLRTTTFNSPLHF.

As DNA, the CDR3 is TGTGCCAGCAGTTACAACGGGTACGAGCAGTACTTC. Translated, it gives CASSYNGYEQYF. V is TRBV6-5 and J is TRBJ2-7; unclear D gene. The ends were cut back, 2 bases at V and 4 bases at J, with 6 bases in the middle. Looked up from germline, CDR1 is MNHEY and CDR2 is SVGAGI. The CDR3 covers 12 residues.

This clone showed up just once. J is TRBJ1-2 and V is TRBV4-3; D unclear. The V end was cut by 3 bases, the J end by 7 bases, with 21 bases between. The CDR3 runs 16 residues. Germline lookup yields CDR1 LGHNA and CDR2 YSLEER. CDR3 amino acids: CASSQGNLGLGSGYTF. The CDR3 bases are TGCGCCAGCAGCCAGGGCAATTTAGGACTCGGGAGTGGCTACACCTTC.

This clone was seen only a few times. The V and J genes are TRBV7-3 and TRBJ1-6, with D tentatively TRBD1 (6 bases). Germline CDR1 is SGHTA and CDR2 is FQGTGA. The V gene lost 2 bases and the J gene lost 5 bases, with 10 bases spanning the gap. The CDR3 totals 15 residues. In DNA form, the CDR3 reads TGTGCCAGCAGCTTAGGGACACCAGATAATTCACCCCTCCACTTT. Its translation: CASSLGTPDNSPLHF.

The gene calls are TRBV7-9 and TRBJ1-6; D perhaps matches TRBD1 (5 bases). The V and J ends lost 8 bases and 10 bases respectively, with 12 bases between them. The CDR3 length is 12 residues. CDR1 is SEHNR and CDR2 is FQNEAQ in the germline V gene (reference sequence). CDR3 nucleotides: TGTGCCAGCCGGACGCCAGGGTCACCCCTCCACTTT. As protein: CASRTPGSPLHF.

As DNA, the CDR3 is TGTGCCAGCAGCCAAGATTTGCTGTGGGGGACAGGGGGCACTGAAGCTTTCTTT. Translation gives CASSQDLLWGTGGTEAFF. The rearrangement uses TRBV4-2 and TRBJ1-1, with 11 bases that match TRBD1. The CDR3 consists of 18 residues. Germline loops: CDR1 LGHNA, CDR2 YNFKEQ. Losses at the gene ends were 0 bases for V and 4 bases for J; bases not matched to a gene: 10.

This chain uses TRBV10-3 with TRBJ1-2, with 9 bases lining up with TRBD1. Germline CDR1 ENHRY, CDR2 SYGVKD. V dropped 4 bases and J dropped 4; count of bases not matched to a gene: 10. The CDR3 has 16 residues. The CDR3 sequence: CAISARQGEGTYGYTF. CDR3 nucleotides: TGTGCCATCAGTGCGCGACAGGGGGAAGGAACCTATGGCTACACCTTC.

The chain links TRBV2 to TRBJ2-1, with 8 nucleotides matching TRBD1. Germline lookup yields CDR1 SNHLY and CDR2 FYNNEI. The CDR3 runs to 12 residues. V gave up 10 bases and J gave up 6 bases; unmatched junction bases: 5. The CDR3 spells CATLDRANEQFF. The CDR3 bases are TGTGCCACCTTGGACAGGGCCAATGAGCAGTTCTTC. Complete variable domain (other parts from reference TRBV2 and TRBJ2-1): EPEVTQTPSHQVTQMGQEVILRCVPISNHLYFYWYRQILGQKVEFLVSFYNNEISEKSEIFDDQFSVERPDGSNFTLKIRSTKLEDSAMYFCATLDRANEQFFGPGTRLTVL.

This chain connects TRBV15 to TRBJ2-7; TRBD2 might be the D (6 bases). Germline loops: CDR1 LNHNV, CDR2 YYDKDF (reference sequence). The germline V and J ends were trimmed by 1 base and 4 bases, with 11 bases remaining between them. This CDR3 is built from 14 residues. The CDR3 sequence is CATSRAALAYEQYF. For the CDR3, the DNA is TGTGCCACCAGCAGAGCCGCACTAGCTTACGAGCAGTACTTC.

Notes on this clone: The junction does not match germline at one end; this may be a read error. The chain combines TRBV7-7 with TRBJ2-5, with 8 bases identical to TRBD1. Looked up from germline, CDR1 is SSHAT and CDR2 is FNYEAQ (reference sequence). The CDR3 covers 15 residues. The CDR3 reads CASSLRTGTQETQYF. The CDR3, as DNA: TGTGCTAGCAGCCTTCGGACAGGGACCCAAGAGACCCAGTACTTC.

This clone showed up just once. V and J are TRBV9 and TRBJ2-7; the match to TRBD1 covers 9 bases. Germline trimming cut 4 bases from V and 2 bases from J; bases unmatched to any gene: 4. The CDR3 consists of 14 residues. Germline loops: CDR1 SGDLS, CDR2 YYNGEE. CDR3 in DNA: TGTGCCAGCAGCTCCGGACAGGGGCCCTACGAGCAGTACTTC. It yields the protein CASSSGQGPYEQYF.

V is TRBV4-2 and J is TRBJ2-2; perhaps TRBD2 as D (7 bases). The V and J ends lost 5 bases and 4 bases respectively, with 11 bases between them. The CDR3 totals 14 residues. Germline V lookup: CDR1 LGHNA, CDR2 YNFKEQ. The CDR3 nucleotides are TGTGCCAGCAGCGGAAGGGGGGGCACCGGGGAGCTGTTTTTT. This sequence encodes CASSGRGGTGELFF.

This chain links TRBV9 with TRBJ1-6; D call uncertain. Per germline, CDR1 SGDLS and CDR2 YYNGEE. V was shortened by 2 bases and J by 0 bases, with 6 bases between the two germline ends. The CDR3 extends over 15 amino acids. The CDR3 region is CASSVALSYNSPLHF. For the CDR3, the DNA is TGTGCCAGCAGCGTGGCCCTCTCCTATAATTCACCCCTCCACTTT.

CDR3 sequence (DNA): TGTGCCACCAAAATGAGGGACAGGGGTAACGAGCAGTACTTC. Protein sequence: CATKMRDRGNEQYF. V and J are TRBV24-1 and TRBJ2-7; 10 bases map to TRBD1. This CDR3 is built from 14 residues. V shed 8 bases and J 5 bases; nucleotides not matched to a gene: 8. Germline-derived CDR1 and CDR2 are KGHDR and SFDVKD.

The V call is TRBV10-2, the J call TRBJ2-7, with 10 bases that match TRBD2. This CDR3 is 15 amino acids long. The germline V gene encodes CDR1 WSHSY and CDR2 SAAADI. Unmatched junction bases numbered 8, after V lost 7 bases and J lost 2 bases. In DNA form, the CDR3 reads TGCGCCAGCACCTGGACTAGCGGAACACCCTACGAGCAGTACTTC. Translated: CASTWTSGTPYEQYF.

The chain links TRBV5-6 to TRBJ2-1; 13 positions match TRBD2. This CDR3 is built from 16 residues. With V trimmed by 4 bases and J by 7 bases, 8 bases remained unmatched. The V gene's germline CDR1 is SGHDT and CDR2 YYEEEE. This CDR3 reads CASSPGLAGEWNEQFF. In nucleotides, the CDR3 is TGTGCCAGCAGCCCCGGACTAGCGGGAGAGTGGAATGAGCAGTTCTTC. Using reference TRBV5-6 and TRBJ2-1 for the parts outside the CDR3, the full variable domain is DAGVTQSPTHLIKTRGQQVTLRCSPKSGHDTVSWYQQALGQGPQFIFQYYEEEERQRGNFPDRFSGHQFPNYSSELNVNALLLGDSALYLCASSPGLAGEWNEQFFGPGTRLTVL.

Here the CDR3 DNA reads TGCGCCAGCAGCACAACCGGGACAGGGATAAGGGCTGAAGCTTTCTTT. Amino acids: CASSTTGTGIRAEAFF. This chain joins TRBV4-1 and TRBJ1-1; 9 bases fit TRBD1. Germline V gene sequence: CDR1 MGHRA, CDR2 YSYEKL. The CDR3 runs to 16 residues. J lost 6 bases, V lost 5 bases, and 13 bases had no gene match.

CDR3 coding DNA: TGTGCCAGCTCACCACCTCCGGGGGGCGGTGAGCAGTACTTC. The encoded protein is CASSPPPGGGEQYF. The genes are TRBV18 and TRBJ2-7; D possibly corresponds to TRBD2 (7 bases). This CDR3 is 14 amino acids long. The V end lost 0 bases, the J end lost 7 bases, and 13 bases lay between the germline ends. CDR1 is KGHSH and CDR2 is LQKENI in the germline V gene.

The chain links TRBV10-3 to TRBJ1-3, with 9 bases lining up with TRBD1. V shed 4 bases and J 3 bases; nucleotides not matched to a gene: 1. There are 14 residues in the CDR3. From germline, CDR1 is ENHRY and CDR2 SYGVKD. The CDR3 loop is CAISADRGGNTIYF. The CDR3 bases are TGTGCCATCAGTGCGGACAGGGGTGGAAACACCATATATTTT.

Only one count was recorded for this clone. The rearrangement uses TRBV6-2 or TRBV6-3 and TRBJ1-1; D is unclear. The CDR3 loop spans 13 amino acids. Germline V gives CDR1 MNHEY, CDR2 SVGEGT. Deletions cut 4 bases from V and 5 bases from J, with 11 bases between. The DNA for the CDR3 is TGTGCCAGCAGTTCCAATGAGGCGACTGAAGCTTTCTTT. This translates into CASSSNEATEAFF.

Points on this clone: In the same sample, other DNA sequences code for this CDR3. This sequence joins TRBV19 and TRBJ1-4; 8 bases match TRBD1. The CDR3 sequence is 14 residues long. V shed 3 bases, J shed 8 bases, and the junction held 5 bases outside the gene matches. CDR1 LNHDA and CDR2 SQIVND come from the germline V gene (reference sequence). CDR3 DNA sequence: TGTGCCAGTAGTATTGGACAGGGAGGAGAAAAACTGTTTTTT. It yields the protein CASSIGQGGEKLFF.

The V and J genes are TRBV10-3 and TRBJ1-1; 9 bases map to TRBD1. The CDR3 runs to 14 residues. The V gene end was trimmed by 4 bases and the J gene end by 1 base; junction bases not matched to a gene: 1. Germline assignment: CDR1 ENHRY and CDR2 SYGVKD. The CDR3 DNA sequence: TGTGCCATCAGTGTGACAGGGGGGAACACTGAAGCTTTCTTT. This translates into CAISVTGGNTEAFF.

The rearrangement links TRBV27 to TRBJ1-2; weak D call: TRBD1 (6 bases). This CDR3 is built from 13 residues. Germline V gene data show CDR1 as MNHEY and CDR2 as SMNVEV (reference sequence). V lost 4 bases, J lost 1 base, and 7 bases lay in between. Here the CDR3 reads CASSSQGNYGYTF. DNA of the CDR3: TGTGCCAGCAGTTCACAGGGTAACTATGGCTACACCTTC.